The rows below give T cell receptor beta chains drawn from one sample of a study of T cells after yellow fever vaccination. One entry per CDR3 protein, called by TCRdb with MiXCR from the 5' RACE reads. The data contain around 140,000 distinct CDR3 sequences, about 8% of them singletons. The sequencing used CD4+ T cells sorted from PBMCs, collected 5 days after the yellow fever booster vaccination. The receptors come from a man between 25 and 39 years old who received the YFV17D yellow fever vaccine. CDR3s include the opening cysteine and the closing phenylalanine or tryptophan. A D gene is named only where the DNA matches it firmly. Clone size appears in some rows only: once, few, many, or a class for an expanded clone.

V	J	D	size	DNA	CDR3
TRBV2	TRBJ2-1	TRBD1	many	TGTGCCAGCAGTACGGACAGGGACAATGAGCAGTTCTTC	CASSTDRDNEQFF
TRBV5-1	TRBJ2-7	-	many	TGCGCCACCAGTAAGGAGGGGGCCTACGAGCAGTACTTC	CATSKEGAYEQYF
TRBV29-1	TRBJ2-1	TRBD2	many	TGCAGCGTCGCCCGGGGGCTAGCGGGAGGGGGGTCGGGAAAAAATGAGCAGTTCTTC	CSVARGLAGGGSGKNEQFF
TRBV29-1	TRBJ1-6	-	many	TGCAGCGTCCGACGGGGTGCAGATAATTCACCCCTCCACTTT	CSVRRGADNSPLHF
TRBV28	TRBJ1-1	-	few	TGTGCCAGCAGCGCCTCGGGGCGGGGGGCTGAAGCTTTCTTT	CASSASGRGAEAFF
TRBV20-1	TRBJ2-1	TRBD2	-	TGCAGTGCCGCCCTAGCGGCTCCCTACAATGAGCAGTTCTTC	CSAALAAPYNEQFF
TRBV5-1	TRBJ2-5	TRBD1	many	TGCGCCAGCAGCATACCCAGGACAGGGAAGGAGGCCCAGTACTTC	CASSIPRTGKEAQYF
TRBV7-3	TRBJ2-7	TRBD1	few	TGTGCCAGCAGCCCCGGGACAGGGGAACGAGGGCAGTACTTC	CASSPGTGERGQYF
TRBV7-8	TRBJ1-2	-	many	TGTGCCAGCAGCCCGGGCGTATATGGCTACACCTTC	CASSPGVYGYTF
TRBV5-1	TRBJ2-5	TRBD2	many	TGCGCCAGCAGCCTTGGACTAGCGGGACATCAAGAGACCCAGTACTTC	CASSLGLAGHQETQYF
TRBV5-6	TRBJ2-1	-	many	TGTGCCAGCAGCGAATTATGGAAAGAGACCTACAATGAGCAGTTCTTC	CASSELWKETYNEQFF
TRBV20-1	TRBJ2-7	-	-	TGCAGTGCTAGTCCGGGACCAAACTACGAGCAGTACTTC	CSASPGPNYEQYF
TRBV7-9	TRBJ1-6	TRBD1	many	TGTGCCAGCAGCCCCAGGACAGGGAGTTCACCCCTCCACTTT	CASSPRTGSSPLHF
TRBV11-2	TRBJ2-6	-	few	TGTGCCAGTGCCGGGCCCGGGGCCAACGTCCTGACTTTC	CASAGPGANVLTF
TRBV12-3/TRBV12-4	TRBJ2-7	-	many	TGTGCCAGCAGTTTAGGGCTTAGCTCCTACGAGCAGTACTTC	CASSLGLSSYEQYF
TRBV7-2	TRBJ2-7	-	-	TGTGCCAGCATCTTAGAAAGAATCTACGAGCAGTACTTC	CASILERIYEQYF
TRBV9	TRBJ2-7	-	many	TGTGCCAGCAGCGTAGGACCCACGGAAGGGCAGTACTTC	CASSVGPTEGQYF
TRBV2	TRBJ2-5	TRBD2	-	TGTGCCAGCTGTGCCGGGACTAGCAGCAGCGGGGGCGCTCGGACCCAGTACTTC	CASCAGTSSSGGARTQYF
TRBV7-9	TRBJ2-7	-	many	TGTGCCAGCAGCCACGCCCAGGGGAGCTCCTACGAGCAGTACTTC	CASSHAQGSSYEQYF
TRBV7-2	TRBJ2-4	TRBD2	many	TGTGCCAGCAGCTTAGGTCCGGCGGGAGGGCCCCAAAACATTCAGTACTTC	CASSLGPAGGPQNIQYF
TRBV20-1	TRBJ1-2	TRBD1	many	TGCAGTGCTAGAGAAACAGGGGGGACGAAGCGTGGCTACACCTTC	CSARETGGTKRGYTF
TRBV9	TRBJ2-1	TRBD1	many	TGTGCCAGCAGCGCCCGACAGGGGATATCGAATGAGCAGTTCTTC	CASSARQGISNEQFF
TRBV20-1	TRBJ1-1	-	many	TGCAGTGCTATTTACACCAGTCCTGAAGCTTTCTTT	CSAIYTSPEAFF
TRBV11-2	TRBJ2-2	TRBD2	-	TGTGCCAGCAGCTTACAGTTACCCAAGACTAGCGGGAACACCGGGGAGCTGTTTTTT	CASSLQLPKTSGNTGELFF
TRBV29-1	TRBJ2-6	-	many	TGCAGCGTGGGGGAATCTGGGGCCAACGTCCTGACTTTC	CSVGESGANVLTF
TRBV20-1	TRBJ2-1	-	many	TGCAGTGCTAGTCTAGGCGCCTACAATGAGCAGTTCTTC	CSASLGAYNEQFF
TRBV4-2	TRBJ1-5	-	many	TGTGCCAGCAGCCAGAATGCGGAGCCTCAGCCCCAGCATTTT	CASSQNAEPQPQHF
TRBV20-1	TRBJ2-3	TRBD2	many	TGCAGTGCTAGTACCGGGACTAGCGGGACAGATACGCAGTATTTT	CSASTGTSGTDTQYF
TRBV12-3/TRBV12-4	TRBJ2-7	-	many	TGTGCCAGCAGTTTCTTCGACCCCCAGGAGCAGTACTTC	CASSFFDPQEQYF
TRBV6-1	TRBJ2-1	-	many	TGTGCCAGCAACGAAGGGGGGCGGAATGAGCAGTTCTTC	CASNEGGRNEQFF
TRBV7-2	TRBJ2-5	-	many	TGTGCCAGCAGCTCCCTTGGGGGAGCGGGAGAGACCCAGTACTTC	CASSSLGGAGETQYF
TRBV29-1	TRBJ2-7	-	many	TGCAGCGCCCAAGGGGGGGACAGGATCTACGAGCAGTACTTC	CSAQGGDRIYEQYF
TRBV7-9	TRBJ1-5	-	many	TGTGCCAGCAGCTTAGCGGGTCATCAGCCCCAGCATTTT	CASSLAGHQPQHF
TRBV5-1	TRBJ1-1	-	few	TGCGCCAGCAGTTTGGGGTCGGGGGCGAAAACGAACACTGAAGCTTTCTTT	CASSLGSGAKTNTEAFF
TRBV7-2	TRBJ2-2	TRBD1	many	TGTGCCAGCAGCTCGAGGACAGGGACGTTCGCCGGGGAGCTGTTTTTT	CASSSRTGTFAGELFF
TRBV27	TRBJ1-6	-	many	TGTGCCAGCACCTTTGCAGCCCGCACGAATTCACCCCTCCACTTT	CASTFAARTNSPLHF
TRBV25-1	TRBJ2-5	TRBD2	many	TGTGCCAGCAGTGAGGGGACTAGCGGCTACCAAGAGACCCAGTACTTC	CASSEGTSGYQETQYF
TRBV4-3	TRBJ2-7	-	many	TGCGCCAGCAGCCAAACCCCTGACACGGCCTACGAGCAGTACTTC	CASSQTPDTAYEQYF
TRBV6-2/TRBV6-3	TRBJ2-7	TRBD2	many	TGTGCCAGCAGTGGACTCGGTAGCGGGGCTTACGAGCAGTACTTC	CASSGLGSGAYEQYF
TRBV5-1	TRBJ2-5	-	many	TGCGCCAGCAGCCCGACAGGTCAAGAGACCCAGTACTTC	CASSPTGQETQYF
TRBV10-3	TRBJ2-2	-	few	TGTGCCATCAGTGACGACGGGGTGACCACCGGGGAGCTGTTTTTT	CAISDDGVTTGELFF
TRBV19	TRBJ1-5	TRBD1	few	TGTGCCAGTAGTCTCACAGGGGGGGATCAGCCCCAGCATTTT	CASSLTGGDQPQHF
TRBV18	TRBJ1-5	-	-	TGTGCCAGCTCACCAGGAGGCAGGGATGGCCAGCCCCAGCATTTT	CASSPGGRDGQPQHF
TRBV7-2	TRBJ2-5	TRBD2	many	TGTGCCAGCAGCCCCTCCAGGCGGGAGGGGACCCAGTACTTC	CASSPSRREGTQYF
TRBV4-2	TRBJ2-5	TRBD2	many	TGTGCCAGCAGCCTCCGCCGCCGGACTAGCGGGACCCCAGAGACCCAGTACTTC	CASSLRRRTSGTPETQYF
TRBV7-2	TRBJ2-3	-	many	TGTGCCAGCAGCCCAAGGGCCGGAGCAGATACGCAGTATTTT	CASSPRAGADTQYF
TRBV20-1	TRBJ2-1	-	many	TGCAGTGCTAGAGGGGTTGGGAAGAGCTACAATGAGCAGTTCTTC	CSARGVGKSYNEQFF
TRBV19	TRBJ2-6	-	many	TGTGCCAGTAGTATTTGGTCGGCTTCTGGGGCCAACGTCCTGACTTTC	CASSIWSASGANVLTF
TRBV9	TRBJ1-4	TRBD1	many	TGTGCCAGCAGCCCACAGGGGCGGGATGAAAAACTGTTTTTT	CASSPQGRDEKLFF
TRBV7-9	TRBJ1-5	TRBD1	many	TGTGCCAGCAGCTCGGGACAGCCCAATCAGCCCCAGCATTTT	CASSSGQPNQPQHF
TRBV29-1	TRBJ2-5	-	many	TGCAGCGTTACGGCCCTCCGCCAGGAAGAGACCCAGTACTTC	CSVTALRQEETQYF